This record covers a single T cell receptor (beta chain). This CDR3 has 18 amino acids. The V and J ends lost 7 bases and 5 bases, in that order; junction bases with no gene match: 19. From germline, CDR1 is SEHNR and CDR2 FQNEAQ (reference sequence). The sample comes from a study of CD8+ T cells in alopecia areata. RNA extraction and reverse transcription yielded cDNA as sequencing template. The table came from immunoSEQ multiplex PCR; TCRdb's copy has only in-frame clones and leaves some out. The sample contains 75,000 to 80,000 clones, approximately 72% of which appear only once. As for treatment: oral pan-JAK inhibitor, 5-10 mg twice daily.

This receptor was taken from a human donor with alopecia areata. The V gene is TRBV7-9, the J gene TRBJ2-1, with 8 bases aligning to TRBD1. The input for sequencing was CD8+ T cells sorted from blood, taken at week 24, from a patient treated with tofacitinib. The CDR3 DNA reads as TGTGCCAGCATCAACACCGCCGGACAGGGCGTCCAAAACAATGAGCAGTTCTTC. Translating it yields CASINTAGQGVQNNEQFF.